A selection of T cell receptor beta chains follows, all from one sample in a study of vaccination effects on CD4 cells after COVID-19. The assay was immunoSEQ multiplex PCR, and TCRdb's table has in-frame clones only and misses some. This table has tens of thousands of clones, 77% appearing once. Antigens of these TCRs are unknown. This specimen consisted of CD4+ T cells from PBMCs cultured with HCoV-NL63 spike peptides, obtained before COVID-19 vaccination. All receptors come from a human donor who received a COVID-19 vaccine. Each CDR3 is given with its conserved first and last residue. The D gene is left open where the match is weak. Clone size is shown for a subset of rows, as once, few, many or a class of expanded clone.

d_call j_call clone_size v_call cdr3_aa cdr3_nt
. TRBJ1-4 . TRBV2 CASSEASSSNEKLFF TGTGCCAGCAGTGAAGCGTCCAGCTCTAATGAAAAACTGTTTTTT
. TRBJ2-2 once TRBV28 CASRALTRELFF TGTGCCAGCAGAGCACTAACGAGGGAGCTGTTTTTT
. TRBJ2-3 . TRBV18 CASSPEPRVKDTQYF TGTGCCAGCTCACCGGAGCCCAGGGTGAAAGATACGCAGTATTTT
. TRBJ2-3 . TRBV7-9 CASSRPMDTFTDTQYF TGTGCCAGCAGCAGACCCATGGACACGTTCACAGATACGCAGTATTTT
. TRBJ2-1 few TRBV19 CASSINGISYNEQFF TGTGCCAGTAGTATTAATGGGATATCCTACAATGAGCAGTTCTTC
. TRBJ1-1 . TRBV4-3 CASSQGLEREAFF TGCGCCAGCAGCCAAGGTCTTGAACGTGAAGCTTTCTTT
TRBD1 TRBJ2-6 . TRBV10-3 CATHTTTGANGANVLTF TGTGCCACCCACACAACAACAGGGGCGAACGGGGCCAACGTCCTGACTTTC
TRBD1 TRBJ2-5 once TRBV6-5 CASRLGTGEETQYF TGTGCCAGCCGATTAGGGACAGGGGAGGAGACCCAGTACTTC
. TRBJ1-1 . TRBV18 CASSPRTGRSPEAFF TGTGCCAGCTCACCACGTACAGGCAGATCGCCTGAAGCTTTCTTT
TRBD1 TRBJ2-5 . TRBV5-1 CASSLNRQGQETQYF TGCGCCAGCAGCTTGAATAGACAGGGCCAAGAGACCCAGTACTTC
. TRBJ1-2 . TRBV5-1 CASSLYRAEGYTF TGCGCCAGCAGCTTGTACAGGGCTGAAGGCTACACCTTC
TRBD1 TRBJ1-2 . TRBV24-1 CATSESGTGYWYGYTF TGTGCCACCAGTGAATCCGGGACAGGGTATTGGTATGGCTACACCTTC
. TRBJ1-2 . TRBV29-1 CSVEGLPGGYTF TGCAGCGTTGAAGGACTGCCTGGTGGCTACACCTTC
TRBD2 TRBJ2-5 . TRBV7-9 CASSHGGAPGETQYF TGTGCCAGCAGCCACGGGGGGGCACCGGGAGAGACCCAGTACTTC
. TRBJ1-3 few TRBV7-2 CASSFGGSGNTIYF TGTGCCAGCAGCTTCGGGGGCTCTGGAAACACCATATATTTT
TRBD2 TRBJ2-2 few TRBV5-6 CASSLLAGVTGELFF TGTGCCAGCAGTTTGCTAGCGGGGGTCACCGGGGAGCTGTTTTTT
TRBD1 TRBJ1-1 . TRBV4-2 CASSQAPGGFTEAFF TGTGCCAGCAGCCAAGCGCCAGGGGGTTTCACTGAAGCTTTCTTT
. TRBJ1-1 . TRBV6-2/TRBV6-3 CASGRGSNTEAFF TGTGCCAGCGGCCGGGGTTCCAACACTGAAGCTTTCTTT
. TRBJ1-4 . TRBV28 CASRLGTTTNEKLFF TGTGCCAGCAGGCTCGGGACAACAACTAATGAAAAACTGTTTTTT
. TRBJ2-1 once TRBV5-1 CASASRDDYNEQFF TGCGCCAGCGCTAGTAGAGACGACTACAATGAGCAGTTCTTC
TRBD1 TRBJ2-5 . TRBV7-2 CASSLRQGVTQETQYF TGTGCCAGCAGCCTCAGACAGGGGGTAACCCAAGAGACCCAGTACTTC
TRBD1 TRBJ2-4 . TRBV11-2 CASSLSGQDIQYF TGTGCCAGCAGCTTATCGGGACAGGACATTCAGTACTTC
. TRBJ2-2 . TRBV5-4 CASSLGQHLNTGELFF TGTGCCAGCAGCTTGGGACAGCACTTGAACACCGGGGAGCTGTTTTTT
TRBD1 TRBJ2-1 . TRBV25-1 CASSFRDSKINEQFF TGTGCCAGCAGCTTCCGGGACAGTAAAATAAATGAGCAGTTCTTC
TRBD1 TRBJ2-1 . TRBV27 CASRYTGTGAYNEQFF TGTGCCAGCAGGTATACCGGGACAGGGGCCTACAATGAGCAGTTCTTC
. TRBJ1-5 . TRBV28 CASRRPPGGMQPQHF TGTGCCAGCAGACGCCCCCCGGGGGGCATGCAACCCCAGCATTTT
. TRBJ1-4 . TRBV7-9 CASSGYTPTNEKLFF TGTGCCAGCAGCGGGTACACGCCAACTAATGAAAAACTGTTTTTT
. TRBJ1-2 . TRBV30 CAWRWNYNYGYTF TGTGCCTGGAGGTGGAACTATAACTATGGCTACACCTTC
TRBD1 TRBJ1-2 . TRBV27 CASSFRDSKFQGYTF TGTGCCAGCAGTTTTAGGGACAGCAAGTTTCAGGGCTACACCTTC
. TRBJ2-1 once TRBV27 CASSDYNEQFF TGTGCCAGCAGTGATTACAATGAGCAGTTCTTC
. TRBJ1-1 . TRBV12-3/TRBV12-4 CASRKETEAFF TGTGCCAGCAGGAAAGAAACTGAAGCTTTCTTT
. TRBJ1-2 . TRBV18 CASSPGTALRGYTF TGTGCCAGCTCCCCCGGGACCGCTCTTCGGGGCTACACCTTC
TRBD1 TRBJ1-6 . TRBV7-2 CASSLRSGQGSSPLHF TGTGCCAGCAGCTTACGGTCCGGACAGGGCTCCTCACCCCTCCACTTT
. TRBJ2-3 few TRBV5-1 CASSYWTTTDTQYF TGCGCCAGCAGCTACTGGACTACTACAGATACGCAGTATTTT
. TRBJ2-2 . TRBV5-1 CASSPEQGDTGELFF TGCGCCAGCAGCCCAGAACAGGGAGACACCGGGGAGCTGTTTTTT
. TRBJ2-1 few TRBV2 CASSVNEQFF TGTGCCAGCAGTGTGAATGAGCAGTTCTTC
. TRBJ2-5 . TRBV5-1 CASSSPGTIETQYF TGCGCCAGCAGCTCCCCCGGGACAATAGAGACCCAGTACTTC
. TRBJ2-5 . TRBV7-8 CASSSRGARETQYF TGTGCCAGCAGCTCCCGCGGGGCGAGAGAGACCCAGTACTTC
. TRBJ2-3 . TRBV10-1 CASSGLDTQYF TGCGCCAGCAGCGGACTAGATACGCAGTATTTT
. TRBJ2-2 few TRBV5-1 CASSLSRASYAGELFF TGCGCCAGCAGCTTATCCAGGGCGAGTTATGCCGGGGAGCTGTTTTTT
. TRBJ1-5 . TRBV28 CASSDLRGVSNQPQHF TGTGCCAGCAGCGATTTGAGGGGGGTTAGCAATCAGCCCCAGCATTTT
TRBD1 TRBJ1-5 . TRBV18 CASSPDRDQPQHF TGTGCCAGCTCACCTGACAGGGATCAGCCCCAGCATTTT
TRBD1 TRBJ1-6 . TRBV6-5 CASRRGQGNSPLHF TGTGCCAGCAGGCGCGGACAGGGGAATTCACCCCTCCACTTT
. TRBJ2-5 . TRBV10-2 CASSEAGGRQETQYF TGCGCCAGCAGTGAGGCTGGGGGCCGACAAGAGACCCAGTACTTC
. TRBJ2-1 . TRBV5-1 CASSFNPGQHYNEQFF TGCGCCAGTTCATTCAACCCGGGACAACACTACAATGAGCAGTTCTTC
. TRBJ1-2 few TRBV19 CASRDGQINYGYTF TGTGCCAGTAGAGACGGACAGATAAACTATGGCTACACCTTC
. TRBJ2-1 . TRBV5-5 CASSLGANNYNEQFF TGTGCCAGCAGCTTGGGGGCCAACAATTACAATGAGCAGTTCTTC
. TRBJ1-2 . TRBV19 CASSWRANYGYTF TGTGCCAGTAGTTGGAGGGCTAACTATGGCTACACCTTC
TRBD1 TRBJ2-2 . TRBV7-3 CASSLNPTGGSGELFF TGTGCCAGCAGCTTAAACCCCACAGGGGGCAGCGGGGAGCTGTTTTTT
TRBD1 TRBJ1-2 . TRBV2 CASKGANYGYTF TGTGCCAGCAAGGGGGCCAACTATGGCTACACCTTC
TRBD1 TRBJ2-5 . TRBV5-4 CASSQTGAPETQYF TGTGCCAGCAGCCAGACAGGGGCTCCAGAGACCCAGTACTTC
. TRBJ1-1 . TRBV9 CASSETPVPDTEAFF TGTGCCAGCAGCGAGACCCCGGTGCCGGACACTGAAGCTTTCTTT
TRBD1 TRBJ1-5 once TRBV28 CASSFSGGGNQPQHF TGTGCCAGCAGTTTTTCAGGGGGAGGCAATCAGCCCCAGCATTTT
. TRBJ1-4 . TRBV29-1 CSVESQGQKLFF TGCAGCGTTGAGTCCCAGGGTCAAAAACTGTTTTTT
TRBD1 TRBJ1-1 . TRBV30 CAWTLTGGYTEAFF TGTGCCTGGACCCTTACAGGGGGCTACACTGAAGCTTTCTTT
. TRBJ1-2 . TRBV12-5 CASGLLIRKGYTF TGTGCTAGTGGTTTGTTAATCCGGAAAGGCTACACCTTC
. TRBJ1-1 . TRBV7-8 CASSLGVRGETEAFF TGTGCCAGCAGCTTAGGGGTTCGGGGGGAGACTGAAGCTTTCTTT
TRBD2 TRBJ2-2 once TRBV19 CASSISAGGNTGELFF TGTGCCAGTAGTATTTCAGCGGGGGGCAACACCGGGGAGCTGTTTTTT